The TCR beta chain under discussion was sequenced for a study of graft-versus-host responses after intestinal transplantation. Clones were read by immunoSEQ multiplex PCR, and TCRdb kept only the in-frame ones, dropping some. The data show under 100,000 clones, approximately 92% seen once. CDR3 length: 11 amino acids. Trimming cost V 5 bases and J 6 bases, with 10 bases left between them. Germline lookup yields CDR1 SQVTM and CDR2 ANQGSEA. This rearrangement joins TRBV29-1 to TRBJ1-1; no clear D. This clonotype was sampled from a human patient who received an intestinal transplant, so some T cells may come from the graft donor. The specimen comprised PBMCs, sampled roughly 68 weeks after intestinal transplant. The CDR3 spells CSVRTYAEAFF. CDR3 DNA: TGCAGCGTTCGGACCTACGCTGAAGCTTTCTTT.